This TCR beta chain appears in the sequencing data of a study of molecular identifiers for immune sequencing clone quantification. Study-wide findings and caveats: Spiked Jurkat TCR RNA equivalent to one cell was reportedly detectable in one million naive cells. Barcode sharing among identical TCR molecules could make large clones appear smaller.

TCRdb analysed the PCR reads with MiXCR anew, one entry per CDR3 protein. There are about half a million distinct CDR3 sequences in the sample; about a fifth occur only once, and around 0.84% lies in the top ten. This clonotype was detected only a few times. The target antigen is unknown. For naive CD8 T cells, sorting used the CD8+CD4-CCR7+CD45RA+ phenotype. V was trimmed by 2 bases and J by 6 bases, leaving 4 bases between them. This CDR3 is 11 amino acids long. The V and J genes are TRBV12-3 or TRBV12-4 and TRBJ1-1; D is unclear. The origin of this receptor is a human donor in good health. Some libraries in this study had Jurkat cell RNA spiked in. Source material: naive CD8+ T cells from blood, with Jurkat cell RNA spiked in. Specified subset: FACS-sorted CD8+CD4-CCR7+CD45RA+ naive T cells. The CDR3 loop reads CASSLMAEAFF. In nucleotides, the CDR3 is TGTGCCAGCAGTTTAATGGCTGAAGCTTTCTTT.